This T cell receptor (beta chain) was profiled in a study of CD8 T cells in ankylosing spondylitis. This clonotype was observed a handful of times. What it binds is unknown. Whole-study results and caveats: Disease-linked clones reportedly showed significant enrichment in matched ankylosing spondylitis synovial fluid. Blood from ankylosing spondylitis patients appeared to carry a characteristic roughly 8-variant TCR beta motif.

The germline gives CDR1 MNHEY, CDR2 SMNVEV (reference sequence). Trimming left V 5 bases short and J 4 bases short, with 14 bases between. The CDR3 length is 15 residues. By quantitative 5'-RACE with molecular barcodes, the TCR beta libraries were made. TCRdb re-derived calls from the 5' RACE reads in MiXCR, one entry per CDR3 protein. The data contain about 250,000 distinct CDR3 sequences, roughly 32% of them singletons. V is TRBV27 and J is TRBJ1-4; perhaps TRBD1 as D (5 bases). The specimen sequenced was blood, either unsorted or a sorted T cell fraction (not recorded which). The receptor was derived from a male donor with ankylosing spondylitis or in good health (not recorded which). CDR3 region: CASSLRQRGNEKLFF. CDR3 nucleotide sequence: TGTGCCAGCAGTCTCCGCCAGAGGGGTAATGAAAAACTGTTTTTT. Full variable domain (remainder filled in from reference TRBV27 and TRBJ1-4): EAQVTQNPRYLITVTGKKLTVTCSQNMNHEYMSWYRQDPGLGLRQIYYSMNVEVTDKGDVPEGYKVSRKEKRNFPLILESPSPNQTSLYFCASSLRQRGNEKLFFGSGTQLSVL.